The rows below give T cell receptor beta chains drawn from one sample of a study of siplizumab effects on memory and regulatory T cells. The method was immunoSEQ multiplex PCR; TCRdb's version includes in-frame clones alone and lacks a portion of them. The table shows about 100,000 clones, with roughly 93% occurring only once. Source material: Tregs sorted from blood. Receptor source: a human donor in good health. Each CDR3 is given with its conserved first and last residue. A D gene is named only where the DNA matches it firmly. For some rows the clone size is stated as once, few or many, or as a class when expanded; others skip it.

>TRBV27|.|TRBJ2-2|.
TGTGCCAGCAGTTTCAGGGGTAACACCGGGGAGCTGTTTTTT
CASSFRGNTGELFF
>TRBV6-1|.|TRBJ1-1|.
TGTGCCAGCAGTGTGGGCGGGAGCATTATCACTGAAGCTTTCTTT
CASSVGGSIITEAFF
>TRBV5-1|.|TRBJ2-2|TRBD1
TGCGCCAGCAGCTGGGACAGATCGAACACCGGGGAGCTGTTTTTT
CASSWDRSNTGELFF
>TRBV19|.|TRBJ2-1|.
TGTGCCAGTAGTATAGCGGGCTCCTACAATGAGCAGTTCTTC
CASSIAGSYNEQFF
>TRBV15|.|TRBJ1-2|.
TGTGCCACCAGCGGTTTTAACTATGGCTACACCTTC
CATSGFNYGYTF
>TRBV30|few|TRBJ1-1|.
TGTGCCTGGAGTTTTGGGGTGTATGCTGAAGCTTTCTTT
CAWSFGVYAEAFF
>TRBV7-9|.|TRBJ1-1|.
TGTGCCAGCAGATTTACAGAGTACACTGAAGCTTTCTTT
CASRFTEYTEAFF
>TRBV7-2|.|TRBJ1-4|TRBD1
TGTGCCAGCAGCCGACCTGGACAGGGCGTCGGAAAACTGTTTTTT
CASSRPGQGVGKLFF
>TRBV19|.|TRBJ1-3|.
TGTGCCAGTAGTATAGATCTAATCCGGGTCTCTGGAAACACCATATATTTT
CASSIDLIRVSGNTIYF
>TRBV25-1|.|TRBJ2-1|.
TGTGCCAGCAGTGAATCGAGGGGGAAACAGAGAGTTTACAATGAGCAGTTCTTC
CASSESRGKQRVYNEQFF
>TRBV5-6|.|TRBJ1-1|.
TGTGCCAGCAGCCCTGACCCGAACACTGAAGCTTTCTTT
CASSPDPNTEAFF
>TRBV7-3|.|TRBJ2-5|.
TGTGCCAGCAGCTTAGGTTCTGCAGACCAAGAGACCCAGTACTTC
CASSLGSADQETQYF
>TRBV6-4|.|TRBJ2-3|.
TGTGCCAGCAGTAACACTCCGGGAGCATGGCAGTATTTT
CASSNTPGAWQYF
>TRBV5-1|.|TRBJ1-1|TRBD1
TGCGCCAGCAGCTTGCCTAGACAGGGAAGTGAAGCTTTCTTT
CASSLPRQGSEAFF
>TRBV6-5|.|TRBJ1-6|.
TGTGCCAGCAGTTACTTAAGACGGTCACCCCTCCACTTT
CASSYLRRSPLHF
>TRBV12-5|.|TRBJ2-1|TRBD1
TGTGCTAGTGGTTTGATTTTGGGGACAGGGGGCAATGAGCAGTTCTTC
CASGLILGTGGNEQFF
>TRBV5-1|.|TRBJ1-4|.
TGCGCCAGCAGCCCGGAGGCCCGGAGGGAAGAAAAACTGTTTTTT
CASSPEARREEKLFF
>TRBV11-3|.|TRBJ2-5|.
TGTGCCAGCAGCGCATACACGCTAGCATCAAGAGAGACCCAGTACTTC
CASSAYTLASRETQYF
>TRBV21-1|.|TRBJ1-1|.
TGTGCCAGCAGCAAGGACAGGTCGGACACTGAAGCTTTCTTT
CASSKDRSDTEAFF
>TRBV5-1|.|TRBJ2-5|TRBD1
TGCGCCAGCAGCTGGGGGACAGTCGGACCCCAAGAGACCCAGTACTTC
CASSWGTVGPQETQYF
>TRBV7-2|.|TRBJ2-1|.
TGTGCCAGCAGCTTAGTAAGTTTAGAGCAGTTCTTC
CASSLVSLEQFF
>TRBV5-1|.|TRBJ2-2|TRBD1
TGCGCCAGCAGCTTGGGGACAGGGAACACCGGGGAGCTGTTTTTT
CASSLGTGNTGELFF
>TRBV7-7|.|TRBJ1-1|.
TGTGCTAGCAGCCGGACAATGAACACTGAAGCTTTCTTT
CASSRTMNTEAFF
>TRBV2|once|TRBJ1-2|.
TGTGCCAGCAGTTATGACACGACTAACTATGGCTACACCTTC
CASSYDTTNYGYTF
>TRBV27|once|TRBJ2-5|.
TGTGCCAGCAGTCCGACGCCGGGGCCTTTGGCCGAGACCCAGTACTTC
CASSPTPGPLAETQYF
>TRBV21-1|.|TRBJ1-2|.
TGTGCCAGCAGCAAAGCCGAGAGGGAGACAGAGATCAACTATGGCTACACCTTC
CASSKAERETEINYGYTF
>TRBV18|.|TRBJ2-7|.
TGTGCCAGCTCACAGGAGATTGGGCTCGAGCAGTACTTC
CASSQEIGLEQYF
>TRBV18|once|TRBJ2-3|.
TGTGCCAGCTCACCCACACGGGGCACAGATACGCAGTATTTT
CASSPTRGTDTQYF
>TRBV11-1|.|TRBJ2-7|TRBD1
TGTGCCAGCAGCCCAGCAGGGGGCCCTTCTCTCGAGCAGTACTTC
CASSPAGGPSLEQYF
>TRBV27|.|TRBJ2-1|.
TGTGCCAGCAGAAAGGACTACGAGGTATACAATGAGCAGTTCTTC
CASRKDYEVYNEQFF
>TRBV19|.|TRBJ1-3|TRBD1
TGTGCCAGTAGTATCGGGACAGGGCCTGGAAACACCATATATTTT
CASSIGTGPGNTIYF
>TRBV4-1|.|TRBJ2-4|.
TGCGCCAGCAGCCAAGGAGGAGGAAGGAACATTCAGTACTTC
CASSQGGGRNIQYF
>TRBV5-1|.|TRBJ1-2|TRBD1
TGCGCCAGCAGCAGAGGACAGGCCTCCTACACCTTC
CASSRGQASYTF
>TRBV7-9|few|TRBJ1-4|.
TGTGCCAGCAGCTTAGGAGGGGCTAATGAAAAACTGTTTTTT
CASSLGGANEKLFF
>TRBV4-2|.|TRBJ1-1|.
TGTGCCAGCAGCCAAGATGGACGGACGAACACTGAAGCTTTCTTT
CASSQDGRTNTEAFF
>TRBV13|.|TRBJ2-3|.
TGTGCCAGCAGCTTCGACAGGCGCACAGATACGCAGTATTTT
CASSFDRRTDTQYF
>TRBV7-9|.|TRBJ2-7|.
TGTGCCAGCAGCTTCCTGACATCCGAGCAGTACTTC
CASSFLTSEQYF
>TRBV6-6|.|TRBJ1-4|TRBD1
TGTGCCAGCAGTTACTCCCGACAGGGTTGGGAAAAACTGTTTTTT
CASSYSRQGWEKLFF